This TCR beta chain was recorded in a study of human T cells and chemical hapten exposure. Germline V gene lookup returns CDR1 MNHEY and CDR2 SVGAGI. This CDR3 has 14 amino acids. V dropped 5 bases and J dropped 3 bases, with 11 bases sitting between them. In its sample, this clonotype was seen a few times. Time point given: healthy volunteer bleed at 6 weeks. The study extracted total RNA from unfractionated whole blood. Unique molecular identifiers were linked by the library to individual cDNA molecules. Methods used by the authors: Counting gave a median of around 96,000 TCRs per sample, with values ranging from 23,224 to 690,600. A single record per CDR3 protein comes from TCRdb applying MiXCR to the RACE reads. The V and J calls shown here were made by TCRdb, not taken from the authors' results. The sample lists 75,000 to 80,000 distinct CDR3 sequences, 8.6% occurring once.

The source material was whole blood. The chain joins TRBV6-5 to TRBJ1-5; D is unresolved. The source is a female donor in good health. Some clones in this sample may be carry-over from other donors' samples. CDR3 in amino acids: CASSPSAANQPQHF. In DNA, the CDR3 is TGTGCCAGCAGTCCATCGGCCGCCAATCAGCCCCAGCATTTT.